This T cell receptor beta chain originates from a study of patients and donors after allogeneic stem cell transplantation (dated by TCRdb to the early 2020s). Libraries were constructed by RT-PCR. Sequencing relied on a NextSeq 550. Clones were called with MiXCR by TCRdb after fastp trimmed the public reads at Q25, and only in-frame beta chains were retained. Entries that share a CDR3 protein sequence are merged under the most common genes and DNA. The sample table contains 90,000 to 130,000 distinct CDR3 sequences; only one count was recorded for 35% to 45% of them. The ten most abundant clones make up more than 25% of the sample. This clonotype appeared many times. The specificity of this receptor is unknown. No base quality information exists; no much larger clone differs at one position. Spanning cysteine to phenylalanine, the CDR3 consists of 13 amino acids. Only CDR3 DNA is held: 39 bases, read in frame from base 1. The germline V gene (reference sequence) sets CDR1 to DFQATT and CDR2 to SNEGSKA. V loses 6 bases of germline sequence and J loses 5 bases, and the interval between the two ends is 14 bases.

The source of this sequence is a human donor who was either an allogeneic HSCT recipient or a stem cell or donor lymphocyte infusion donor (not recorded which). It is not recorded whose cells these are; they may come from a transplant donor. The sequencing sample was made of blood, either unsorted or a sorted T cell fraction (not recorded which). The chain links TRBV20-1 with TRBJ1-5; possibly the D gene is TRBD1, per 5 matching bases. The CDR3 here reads CSARLGRDQPQHF. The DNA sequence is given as TGCAGTGCCAGACTGGGGCGCGATCAGCCCCAGCATTTT.